The 26 T cell receptor beta chains below were found in one sample sequenced in a study of blood T cell repertoires in COVID-19. Produced via immunoSEQ multiplex PCR; TCRdb's table is partial and in-frame only. The sample consists of 200,000 or so clones, 87% of them appearing once. The specimen sequenced was PBMCs or T cells enriched from blood (not recorded which). Source of these receptors: a man aged 30-40 years in a cohort exposed to, infected with or recovered from COVID-19 (not recorded which).

The chain recombines TRBV6-5 with TRBJ2-7; TRBD1 is a possible D gene (5 bases). V lost 0 bases and J 5 bases, leaving 11 bases between the germline ends. Germline V gene sequence: CDR1 MNHEY, CDR2 SVGAGI. This CDR3 contains 14 residues. The CDR3 loop reads CASSYSRVLDEQYF. The CDR3 DNA sequence: TGTGCCAGCAGTTACTCCAGGGTCTTGGACGAGCAGTACTTC.

V is TRBV10-1 and J is TRBJ1-5; D gene unclear. The CDR3 extends over 17 amino acids. Germline V gene sequence: CDR1 WNHNN, CDR2 SYGVQD (reference sequence). V lost 5 bases and J lost 4, with 21 bases in between. CDR3 nucleotides: TGCGCCAGCAGTCAGATCTCTGAGGAACGGGATAATCAGCCCCAGCATTTT. Residues: CASSQISEERDNQPQHF.

V usage is TRBV5-5 and J usage is TRBJ1-5; weak D call: TRBD1 (5 bases). The germline CDR1 and CDR2 sequences are SGHKS and YYEKEE (reference sequence). The V gene lost 5 bases and the J gene lost 3 bases, with 15 bases spanning the gap. The CDR3 length is 15 residues. The CDR3 reads CASRTHGGDNQPQHF. The CDR3 nucleotides read TGTGCCAGCAGAACCCACGGGGGTGACAATCAGCCCCAGCATTTT.

The chain joins TRBV3-1 (or the pseudogene TRBV3-2) to TRBJ1-6, with D maybe TRBD1 (6 bases). CDR1 is LGHDT, CDR2 YNNKEL, per germline (reference sequence). The CDR3 has 14 residues. With 3 bases removed from V and 10 bases from J, the gap between germline ends came to 13 bases. The CDR3 coding sequence is TGTGCCAGCAGCCAGGGGGCTTGGAGCTCACCCCTCCACTTT. Protein: CASSQGAWSSPLHF.

CDR3 sequence: CASSWDRGGNQPQHF. Here the CDR3 DNA reads TGTGCCAGCAGCTGGGACAGGGGCGGCAATCAGCCCCAGCATTTT. The chain couples TRBV2 to TRBJ1-5; 10 bases are a match to TRBD1. Germline CDR1 reads SNHLY; CDR2 reads FYNNEI. The CDR3 spans 15 residues. V shed 6 bases, J shed 2 bases, and the junction held 4 bases outside the gene matches.

V gene TRBV14 combines with J gene TRBJ1-1, with 7 positions matching TRBD1. The CDR3 is 14 amino acids. The V gene's germline CDR1 is SGHDN and CDR2 FVKESK. V lost 1 base and J lost 4; bases outside the gene matches: 3. CDR3 sequence: CASSQVTGVTEAFF. CDR3 coding DNA: TGTGCCAGCAGCCAAGTTACAGGGGTCACTGAAGCTTTCTTT.

The V call is TRBV11-2, the J call TRBJ1-4; no definite D call. V dropped 1 base and J dropped 7 bases, with 13 bases sitting between them. Germline V gene sequence: CDR1 SGHAT, CDR2 FQNNGV. This CDR3 has 15 residues. Here the CDR3 DNA reads TGTGCCAGCAGCTTAGTGGAGGGTCTAGGTGAAAAACTGTTTTTT. Protein: CASSLVEGLGEKLFF.

The chain carries TRBV27 and TRBJ2-7, with a weak D call TRBD1 (6 bases). The ends were cut back, 0 bases at V and 2 bases at J, with 14 bases in the middle. The CDR3 loop spans 16 amino acids. Germline V gene sequence: CDR1 MNHEY, CDR2 SMNVEV (reference sequence). The chain's CDR3 is CASSLSKDSLTYEQYF. The CDR3 nucleotides are TGTGCCAGCAGTTTATCGAAGGACAGTCTAACCTACGAGCAGTACTTC.

V is TRBV9 and J is TRBJ2-1; TRBD2 is a possible D gene (7 bases). This CDR3 has 11 amino acids. Germline CDR1 is SGDLS and CDR2 is YYNGEE. V was clipped by 7 bases and J by 15 bases, with 17 bases between them. The CDR3 loop reads CASGGAISLFF. Here the CDR3 DNA reads TGTGCCAGCGGGGGGGCGATCAGCCTGTTCTTC.

As concerns this clone: Distinct nucleotide sequences in the sample also encode this CDR3. The chain couples TRBV27 to TRBJ2-3; D is undetermined. In germline, CDR1 is MNHEY, CDR2 SMNVEV (reference sequence). Trimming took off 0 bases at V and 1 base at J, with 5 bases between the two ends. This CDR3 is 14 amino acids long. The CDR3 nucleotides read TGTGCCAGCAGTTTATCAGCCGGCACAGATACGCAGTATTTT. Its translation: CASSLSAGTDTQYF.

This clone has only one observation. The chain combines TRBV7-3 with TRBJ2-1; D might be TRBD2 (6 bases). The V end was cut by 2 bases, the J end by 9 bases, with 14 bases between. This CDR3 is built from 14 residues. Germline assignment: CDR1 SGHTA and CDR2 FQGTGA. CDR3 nucleotides: TGTGCCAGCAGCTTAGTGGGAGGCAAGCTTGAGCAGTTCTTC. Translated, it gives CASSLVGGKLEQFF.

This chain joins TRBV5-5 and TRBJ2-3, with 8 nucleotides matching TRBD1. Germline CDR1 SGHKS, CDR2 YYEKEE (reference sequence). V was pared by 4 bases and J by 3 bases, with 7 bases of the junction left unmatched. There are 15 residues in the CDR3. CDR3 nucleotide sequence: TGTGCCAGCAGCCCGGACAGGGTTGGGACAGATACGCAGTATTTT. Protein sequence: CASSPDRVGTDTQYF.

The CDR3 nucleotides are TGTGCCAGCCAGGGACAGCCGAGCTCCTACAATGAGCAGTTCTTC. As protein: CASQGQPSSYNEQFF. V is TRBV2 and J is TRBJ2-1; 7 bases agree with TRBD1. The ends lost 8 bases at V and 0 bases at J; junction bases unmatched: 7. Germline assignment: CDR1 SNHLY and CDR2 FYNNEI. This CDR3 spans 15 amino acids.

The rearrangement uses TRBV20-1 and TRBJ2-7, with a possible D match to TRBD1 (6 bases). Between the trimmed V and J ends, which lost 3 bases and 2 bases, there was a span of 14 bases. The V gene's germline CDR1 is DFQATT and CDR2 SNEGSKA (reference sequence). This CDR3 region has 14 residues. The CDR3 protein is CSASPGTLAYEQYF. CDR3 in DNA: TGCAGTGCTAGTCCCGGGACATTGGCCTACGAGCAGTACTTC.

The V gene is TRBV9, the J gene TRBJ2-1, with D perhaps matching TRBD2 (6 bases). The germline V and J ends were trimmed by 4 bases and 10 bases, with 24 bases remaining between them. This CDR3 has 16 residues. Germline CDR1 and CDR2: SGDLS and YYNGEE. The CDR3: CASSPPPGVFDTEQFF. DNA for the CDR3: TGTGCCAGCAGCCCTCCCCCGGGGGTATTCGATACGGAGCAGTTCTTC.

The chain employs TRBV5-8 and TRBJ1-2; 9 bases are a match to TRBD1. Germline V gene lookup returns CDR1 SGHTS and CDR2 YDEGEE. V lost 0 bases and J lost 11; bases outside the gene matches: 11. This CDR3 is built from 15 residues. This CDR3 is CASSLAGQGTGIYTF. As DNA, the CDR3 is TGTGCCAGCAGCTTGGCGGGACAGGGAACTGGAATTTACACCTTC.

The chain combines TRBV28 with TRBJ2-7; 10 nucleotides agree with TRBD1. This CDR3 has 13 amino acids. V was pared by 11 bases and J by 4 bases, with 8 bases of the junction left unmatched. CDR1 and CDR2 from the germline V gene are MDHEN and SYDVKM. CDR3 region: CAATGQGGYEQYF. The DNA for the CDR3 is TGTGCCGCCACCGGACAGGGGGGGTACGAGCAGTACTTC.

A remark on this clone: Other DNA sequences in this sample translate to the same CDR3. The chain has TRBV6-5 and TRBJ1-5; 10 bases fit TRBD1. The CDR3 is 14 residues long. Per the germline V gene, CDR1 is MNHEY and CDR2 is SVGAGI. The trim removed 4 bases at V and 5 bases at J, leaving 2 bases unmatched. The DNA of the CDR3 is TGTGCCAGCAGTTCGGACAGGGGGGATCAGCCCCAGCATTTT. This codes for CASSSDRGDQPQHF.

This chain uses TRBV6-2 or TRBV6-3 with TRBJ1-2; the D gene is possibly TRBD1 (5 bases). The CDR3 length is 12 residues. With 5 bases removed from V and 5 bases from J, the gap between germline ends came to 9 bases. Germline lookup yields CDR1 MNHEY and CDR2 SVGEGT. CDR3 coding DNA: TGTGCCAGCAGTGCAGGGATTTATGGCTACACCTTC. Encoded protein: CASSAGIYGYTF.

This rearrangement joins TRBV28 to TRBJ2-6; TRBD2 is a possible D gene (7 bases). The CDR3 covers 16 residues. Germline CDR1 is MDHEN and CDR2 is SYDVKM. The V gene lost 3 bases and the J gene lost 4 bases, with 13 bases spanning the gap. The CDR3 region is CASSLLGGAGANVLTF. DNA for the CDR3: TGTGCCAGCAGTTTGTTGGGGGGGGCGGGGGCCAACGTCCTGACTTTC.

The chain combines TRBV19 with TRBJ2-7; 7 bases map to TRBD1. Germline assignment: CDR1 LNHDA and CDR2 SQIVND (reference sequence). The CDR3 extends over 14 amino acids. Trimming cost V 4 bases and J 7 bases; bases outside gene matches: 10. The CDR3 DNA reads as TGTGCCAGTAGTACCACAACAGGGGATCGGGAGCAGTACTTC. Translation: CASSTTTGDREQYF.

The chain uses TRBV5-1 and TRBJ1-1; D is uncertain. The V and J ends lost 0 bases and 0 bases respectively, with 3 bases between them. Germline V gene sequence: CDR1 SGHRS, CDR2 YFSETQ. The CDR3 has 13 residues. CDR3 loop: CASSLGVNTEAFF. In DNA form, the CDR3 reads TGCGCCAGCAGCTTGGGCGTGAACACTGAAGCTTTCTTT.

This rearrangement joins TRBV28 to TRBJ1-1; tentatively, D is TRBD1 (5 bases). Trimming cost V 6 bases and J 4 bases, with 15 bases left between them. The CDR3 covers 14 residues. CDR1 and CDR2 (germline): MDHEN, SYDVKM. The CDR3 DNA reads as TGTGCCAGCAGCCGGGGCGGGGGGTTCACTGAAGCTTTCTTT. The encoded protein is CASSRGGGFTEAFF.

The chain's CDR3 is CASSLAAYEQYF. Here the CDR3 DNA reads TGTGCCAGCAGCTTGGCGGCCTACGAGCAGTACTTC. This chain connects TRBV11-1 to TRBJ2-7; D gene unclear. V was trimmed by 3 bases and J by 2 bases, leaving 5 bases between them. CDR1 and CDR2 (germline): SGHAT, FQDESV (reference sequence). The CDR3 consists of 12 residues.

The chain links TRBV5-6 to TRBJ2-7; 7 bases match TRBD1. Germline V lookup: CDR1 SGHDT, CDR2 YYEEEE. The junction had 5 bases not matched to a gene; V was cut back by 0 bases and J by 2 bases. CDR3 size: 15 residues. The CDR3 sequence is CASSLVRTGAYEQYF. The CDR3 DNA reads as TGTGCCAGCAGCTTGGTCCGGACAGGAGCCTACGAGCAGTACTTC.

The rearrangement uses TRBV7-9 and TRBJ1-3, with D possibly TRBD1 on 5 matching bases. Trimming stripped 4 bases from V and 0 bases from J, with 13 bases between. The length of the CDR3 is 16 residues. Germline CDR1 reads SEHNR; CDR2 reads FQNEAQ (reference sequence). The CDR3 sequence is CASSSGRAASGNTIYF. CDR3 nucleotide sequence: TGTGCCAGCAGCTCGGGCAGGGCCGCCTCTGGAAACACCATATATTTT.